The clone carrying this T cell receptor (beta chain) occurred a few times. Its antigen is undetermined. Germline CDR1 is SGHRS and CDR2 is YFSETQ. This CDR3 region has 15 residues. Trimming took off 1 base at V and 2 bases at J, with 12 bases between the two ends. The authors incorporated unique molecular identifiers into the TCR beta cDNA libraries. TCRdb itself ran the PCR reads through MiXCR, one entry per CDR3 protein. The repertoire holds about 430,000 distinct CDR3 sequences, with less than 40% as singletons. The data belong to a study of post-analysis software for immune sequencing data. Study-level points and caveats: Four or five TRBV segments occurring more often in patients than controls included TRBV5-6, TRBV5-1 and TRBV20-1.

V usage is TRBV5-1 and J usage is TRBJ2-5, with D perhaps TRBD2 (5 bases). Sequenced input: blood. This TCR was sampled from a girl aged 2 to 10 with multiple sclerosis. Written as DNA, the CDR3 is TGCGCCAGCAGCTTGTCCGTGGGAGAGCAAGAGACCCAGTACTTC. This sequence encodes CASSLSVGEQETQYF. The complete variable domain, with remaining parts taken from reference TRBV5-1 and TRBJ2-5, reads KAGVTQTPRYLIKTRGQQVTLSCSPISGHRSVSWYQQTPGQGLQFLFEYFSETQRNKGNFPGRFSGRQFSNSRSEMNVSTLELGDSALYLCASSLSVGEQETQYFGPGTRLLVL.